This T cell receptor beta chain was identified in a study of T cell clonotyping in hematopoietic cell transplantation. Study-wide points: At the given depth, recipient repertoires were over 95% de novo clonotypes. After transplant, recipient diversity fell while pathologically expanded clonotypes grew through day 180. Without cell sorting, CD4 versus CD8 contributions remain unresolved.

Produced via immunoSEQ multiplex PCR; TCRdb's table is partial and in-frame only. The sample includes more than 7,000 clones, roughly 85% of them seen just once. Trimming removed 4 bases from V and 4 bases from J; junction bases left unmatched: 8. CDR1 and CDR2 (germline): SQVTM, ANQGSEA. The CDR3 extends over 15 amino acids. About this clone: Its matching antigen is unknown. This sample includes further DNA sequences coding for the same CDR3.

The TCR sequence derives from a female patient aged 30-39 years who had an allogeneic stem cell transplant, so the T cells may come from the graft donor. Some clones in this sample may be carry-over from other donors' samples. J is TRBJ1-5 and V is TRBV29-1, with TRBD1 identical over 9 bases. The sequences come from PBMCs, collected 180 days after allogeneic stem cell transplant. CDR3 loop: CSVALGTGKNQPQHF. The CDR3 DNA reads as TGCAGCGTTGCCCTCGGGACAGGGAAAAATCAGCCCCAGCATTTT.